This T cell receptor (beta chain) is from a study of CD8 T cells in ankylosing spondylitis. Study-wide results and caveats: Researchers report that disease-linked clones proved CD8+ and relatively rare in peripheral blood. Some of the motif variants had earlier been found in reactive arthritis patients' fluid and blood. For ankylosing spondylitis blood, a TCR beta motif of under 10 highly homologous variants appeared characteristic. Matched ankylosing spondylitis synovial fluid reportedly showed significant enrichment of disease-linked clones.

Quantitative 5'-RACE with molecular barcodes produced the TCR beta libraries. MiXCR, applied by TCRdb to the 5' RACE reads, yields one record per CDR3 protein. The sample records fewer than 550,000 distinct CDR3 sequences, 5.3% being singletons. Comments on this clonotype: The antigen is unknown.

The CDR3 covers 13 residues. Germline V gene sequence: CDR1 SGHTA, CDR2 FQGNSA. V was cut by 5 bases and J by 7 bases, with 14 bases left in between. The rearrangement uses TRBV7-2 and TRBJ1-1; D unresolved. The sample taken for sequencing was blood, either unsorted or a sorted T cell fraction (not recorded which). This sequence was found in a male donor with ankylosing spondylitis. Here the CDR3 reads CASSKGPRDEAFF. As DNA, the CDR3 is TGTGCCAGCAGCAAAGGGCCACGGGATGAAGCTTTCTTT.